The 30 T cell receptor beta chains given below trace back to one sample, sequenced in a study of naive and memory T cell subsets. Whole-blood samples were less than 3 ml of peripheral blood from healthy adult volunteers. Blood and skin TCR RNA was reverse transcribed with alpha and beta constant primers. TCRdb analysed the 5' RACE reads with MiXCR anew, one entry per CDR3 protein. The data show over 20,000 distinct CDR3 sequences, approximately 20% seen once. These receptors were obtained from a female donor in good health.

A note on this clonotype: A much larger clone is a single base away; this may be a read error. CDR3: CASSRNQPQHF. In DNA form, the CDR3 reads TGTGCCAGCAGCCGCAATCAGCCCCAGCATTTT. This chain connects TRBV28 to TRBJ1-5; D gene uncertain. The CDR3 covers 11 residues. V dropped 6 bases and J dropped 2 bases, with 2 bases sitting between them. Germline V gene lookup returns CDR1 MDHEN and CDR2 SYDVKM.

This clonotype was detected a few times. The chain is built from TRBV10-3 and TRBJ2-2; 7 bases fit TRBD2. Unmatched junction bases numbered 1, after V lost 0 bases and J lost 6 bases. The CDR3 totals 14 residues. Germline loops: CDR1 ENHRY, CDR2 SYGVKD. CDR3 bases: TGTGCCATCAGTGAGTCGGGAGGGCCCGGGGAGCTGTTTTTT. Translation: CAISESGGPGELFF.

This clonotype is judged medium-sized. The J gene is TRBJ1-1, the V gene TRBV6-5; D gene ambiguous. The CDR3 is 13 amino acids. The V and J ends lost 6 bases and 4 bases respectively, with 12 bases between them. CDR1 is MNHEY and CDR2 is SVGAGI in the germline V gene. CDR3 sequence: CASSRGFSTEAFF. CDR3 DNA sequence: TGTGCCAGCAGCCGGGGATTCAGCACTGAAGCTTTCTTT.

CDR3 nucleotides: TGTGCCAGCAGCCTCTGGGACAGGGCCACTGAAGCTTTCTTT. It translates to CASSLWDRATEAFF. This chain connects TRBV7-2 to TRBJ1-1; 9 bases are a match to TRBD1. The CDR3 contains 14 residues. The trim removed 5 bases at V and 4 bases at J, leaving 5 bases unmatched. Germline V lookup: CDR1 SGHTA, CDR2 FQGNSA.

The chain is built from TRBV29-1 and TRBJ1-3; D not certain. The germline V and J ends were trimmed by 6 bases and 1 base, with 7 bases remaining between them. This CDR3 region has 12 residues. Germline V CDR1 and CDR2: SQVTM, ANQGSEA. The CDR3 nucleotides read TGCAGCGTGGCACTATCTGGAAACACCATATATTTT. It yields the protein CSVALSGNTIYF. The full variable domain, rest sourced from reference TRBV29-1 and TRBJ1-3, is SAVISQKPSRDICQRGTSLTIQCQVDSQVTMMFWYRQQPGQSLTLIATANQGSEATYESGFVIDKFPISRPNLTFSTLTVSNMSPEDSSIYLCSVALSGNTIYFGEGSWLTVV.

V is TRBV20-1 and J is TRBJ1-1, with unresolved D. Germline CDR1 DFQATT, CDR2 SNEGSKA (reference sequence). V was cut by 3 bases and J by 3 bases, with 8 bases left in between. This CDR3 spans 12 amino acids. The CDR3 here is CSARQTHTEAFF. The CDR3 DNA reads TGCAGTGCTAGGCAAACGCACACTGAAGCTTTCTTT.

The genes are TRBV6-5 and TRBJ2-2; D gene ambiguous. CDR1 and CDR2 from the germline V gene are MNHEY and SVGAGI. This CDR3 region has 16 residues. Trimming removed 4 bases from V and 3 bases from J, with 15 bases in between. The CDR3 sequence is CASSWWMGLYTGELFF. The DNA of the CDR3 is TGTGCCAGCAGTTGGTGGATGGGCTTATACACCGGGGAGCTGTTTTTT.

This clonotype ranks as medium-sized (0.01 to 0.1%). The CDR3 DNA follows: TGTGCCAGCAGCTCGTACAGGGGGCTCGGCTACACCTTC. This sequence encodes CASSSYRGLGYTF. The chain couples TRBV7-2 to TRBJ1-2, with 9 bases lining up with TRBD1. After removal of 4 bases from V and 8 bases from J, the junction contained 5 bases not matched to a gene. This CDR3 has 13 residues. The germline V gene encodes CDR1 SGHTA and CDR2 FQGNSA.

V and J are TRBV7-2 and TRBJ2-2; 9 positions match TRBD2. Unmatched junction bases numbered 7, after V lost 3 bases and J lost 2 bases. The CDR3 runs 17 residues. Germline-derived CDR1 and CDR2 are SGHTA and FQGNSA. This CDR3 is CASSFRRGGSNTGELFF. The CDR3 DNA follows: TGTGCCAGCAGCTTCAGGCGGGGGGGTTCTAACACCGGGGAGCTGTTTTTT.

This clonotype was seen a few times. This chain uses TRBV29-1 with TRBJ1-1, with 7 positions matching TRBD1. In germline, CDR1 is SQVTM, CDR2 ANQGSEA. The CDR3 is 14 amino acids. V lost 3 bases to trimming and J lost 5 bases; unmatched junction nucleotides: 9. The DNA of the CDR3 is TGCAGCGTTGAGCCGGTCAGGGGGGGGACTGAAGCTTTCTTT. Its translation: CSVEPVRGGTEAFF.

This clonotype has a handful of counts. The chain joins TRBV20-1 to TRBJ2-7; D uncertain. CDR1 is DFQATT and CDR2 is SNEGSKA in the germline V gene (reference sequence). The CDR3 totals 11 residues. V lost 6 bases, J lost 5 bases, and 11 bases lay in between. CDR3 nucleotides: TGCAGTGCGGTACTCCAGCACGAGCAGTACTTC. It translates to CSAVLQHEQYF.

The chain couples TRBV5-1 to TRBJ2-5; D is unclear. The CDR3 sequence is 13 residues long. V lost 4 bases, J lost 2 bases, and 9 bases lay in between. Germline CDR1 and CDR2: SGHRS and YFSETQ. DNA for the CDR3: TGCGCCAGCAGCCGTCAGTGGCAAGAGACCCAGTACTTC. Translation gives CASSRQWQETQYF.

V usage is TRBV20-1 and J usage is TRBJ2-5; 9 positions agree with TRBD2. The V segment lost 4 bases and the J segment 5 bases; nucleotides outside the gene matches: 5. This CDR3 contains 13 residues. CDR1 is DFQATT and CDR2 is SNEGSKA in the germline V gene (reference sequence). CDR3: CSAIAGAPETQYF. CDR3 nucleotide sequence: TGCAGTGCTATAGCGGGGGCTCCCGAGACCCAGTACTTC.

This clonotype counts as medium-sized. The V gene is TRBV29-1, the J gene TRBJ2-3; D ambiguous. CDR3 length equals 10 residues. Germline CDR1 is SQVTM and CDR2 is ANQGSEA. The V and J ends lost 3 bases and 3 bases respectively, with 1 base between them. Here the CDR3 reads CSVDTDTQYF. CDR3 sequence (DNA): TGCAGCGTTGATACAGATACGCAGTATTTT.

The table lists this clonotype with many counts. The DNA of the CDR3 is TGTGCCAGCAGTTTCTGGGGTGAGCAGTTCTTC. It is translated as CASSFWGEQFF. The V call is TRBV27, the J call TRBJ2-1; no definite D call. The CDR3 is 11 amino acids. The germline V and J ends were trimmed by 3 bases and 9 bases, with 6 bases remaining between them. Germline assignment: CDR1 MNHEY and CDR2 SMNVEV (reference sequence).

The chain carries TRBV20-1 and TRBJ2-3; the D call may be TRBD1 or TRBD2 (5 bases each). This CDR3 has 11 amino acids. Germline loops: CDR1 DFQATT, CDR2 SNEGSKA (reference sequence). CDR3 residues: CSGTATDTQYF. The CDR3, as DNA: TGCAGCGGGACGGCCACAGATACGCAGTATTTT.

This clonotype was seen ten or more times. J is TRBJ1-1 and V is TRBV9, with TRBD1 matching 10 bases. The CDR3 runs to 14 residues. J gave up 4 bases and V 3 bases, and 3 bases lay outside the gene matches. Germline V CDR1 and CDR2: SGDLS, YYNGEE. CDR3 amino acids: CASSGQGASTEAFF. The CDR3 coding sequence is TGTGCCAGCAGCGGACAGGGGGCTAGCACTGAAGCTTTCTTT.

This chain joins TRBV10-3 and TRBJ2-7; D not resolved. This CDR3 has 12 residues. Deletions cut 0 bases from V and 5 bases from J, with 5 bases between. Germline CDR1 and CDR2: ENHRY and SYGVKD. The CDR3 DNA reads TGTGCCATCAGTGAGTCCTGGGACGAGCAGTACTTC. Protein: CAISESWDEQYF.

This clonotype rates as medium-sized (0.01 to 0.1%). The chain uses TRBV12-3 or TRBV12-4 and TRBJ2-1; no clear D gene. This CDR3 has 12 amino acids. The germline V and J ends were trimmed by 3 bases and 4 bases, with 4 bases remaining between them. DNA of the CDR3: TGTGCCAGCAGTTTGGGGTACAATGAGCAGTTCTTC. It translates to CASSLGYNEQFF.

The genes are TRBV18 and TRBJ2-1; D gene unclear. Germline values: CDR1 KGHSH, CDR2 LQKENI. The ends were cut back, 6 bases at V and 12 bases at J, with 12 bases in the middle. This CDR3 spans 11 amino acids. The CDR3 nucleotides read TGTGCCAGCTCGCCAGGTGGTGGGCAGTTCTTC. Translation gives CASSPGGGQFF.

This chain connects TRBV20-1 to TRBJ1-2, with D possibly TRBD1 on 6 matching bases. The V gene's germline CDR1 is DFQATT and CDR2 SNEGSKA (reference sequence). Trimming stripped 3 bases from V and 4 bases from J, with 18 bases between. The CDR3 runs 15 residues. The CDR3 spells CSASSAGADSYGYTF. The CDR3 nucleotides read TGCAGTGCTAGTTCCGCAGGGGCAGATAGCTATGGCTACACCTTC.

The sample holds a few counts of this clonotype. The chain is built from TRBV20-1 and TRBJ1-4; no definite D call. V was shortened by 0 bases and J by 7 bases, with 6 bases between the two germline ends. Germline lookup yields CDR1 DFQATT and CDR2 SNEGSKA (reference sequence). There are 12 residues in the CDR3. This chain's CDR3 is CSARDQSEKLFF. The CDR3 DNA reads TGCAGTGCTAGAGATCAAAGTGAAAAACTGTTTTTT.

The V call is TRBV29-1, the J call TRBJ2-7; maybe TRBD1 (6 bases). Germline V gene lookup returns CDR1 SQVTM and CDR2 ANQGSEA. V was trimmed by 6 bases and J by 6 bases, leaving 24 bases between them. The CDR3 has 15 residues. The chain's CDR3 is CSVQGLPDEGSEQYF. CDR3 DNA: TGCAGCGTACAGGGTTTACCTGACGAGGGGTCCGAGCAGTACTTC.

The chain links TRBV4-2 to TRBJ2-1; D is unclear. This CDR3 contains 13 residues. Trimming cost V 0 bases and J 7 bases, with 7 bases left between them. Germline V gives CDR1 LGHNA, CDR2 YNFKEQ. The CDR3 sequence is CASSQDTMNEQFF. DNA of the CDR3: TGTGCCAGCAGCCAAGATACCATGAATGAGCAGTTCTTC.

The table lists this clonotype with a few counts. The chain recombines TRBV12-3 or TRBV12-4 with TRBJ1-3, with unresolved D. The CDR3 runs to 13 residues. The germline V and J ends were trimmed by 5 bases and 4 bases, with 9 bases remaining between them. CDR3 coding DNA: TGTGCCAGCAGTATGAACGGGGGAAACACCATATATTTT. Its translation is CASSMNGGNTIYF.

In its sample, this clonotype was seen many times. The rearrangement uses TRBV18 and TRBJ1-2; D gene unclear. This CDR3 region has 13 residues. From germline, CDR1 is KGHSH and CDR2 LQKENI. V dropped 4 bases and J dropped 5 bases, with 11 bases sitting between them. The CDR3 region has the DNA TGTGCCAGCTCACTCGGACCAAATTATGGCTACACCTTC. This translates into CASSLGPNYGYTF.

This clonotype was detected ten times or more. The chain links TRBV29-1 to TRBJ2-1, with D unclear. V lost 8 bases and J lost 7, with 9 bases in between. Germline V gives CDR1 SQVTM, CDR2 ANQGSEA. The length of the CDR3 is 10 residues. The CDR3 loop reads CSSEWNEQFF. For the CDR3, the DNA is TGCAGCTCCGAGTGGAATGAGCAGTTCTTC.

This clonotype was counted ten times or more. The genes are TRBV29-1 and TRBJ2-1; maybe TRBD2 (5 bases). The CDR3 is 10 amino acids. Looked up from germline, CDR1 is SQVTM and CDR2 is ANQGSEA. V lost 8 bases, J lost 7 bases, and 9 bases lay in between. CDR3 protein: CSLWENEQFF. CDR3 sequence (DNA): TGCAGCCTATGGGAGAATGAGCAGTTCTTC.

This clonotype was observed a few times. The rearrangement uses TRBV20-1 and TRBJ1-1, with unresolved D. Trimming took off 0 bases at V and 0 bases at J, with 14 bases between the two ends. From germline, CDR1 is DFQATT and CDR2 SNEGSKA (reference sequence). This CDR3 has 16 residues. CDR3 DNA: TGCAGTGCTAGAGATCATAGCAGAACGGTGAACACTGAAGCTTTCTTT. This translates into CSARDHSRTVNTEAFF.

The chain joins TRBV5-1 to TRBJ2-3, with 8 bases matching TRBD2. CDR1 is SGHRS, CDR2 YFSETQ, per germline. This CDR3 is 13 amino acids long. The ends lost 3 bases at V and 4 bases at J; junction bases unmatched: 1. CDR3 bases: TGCGCCAGCAGCTCAGCGGGAGCAGATACGCAGTATTTT. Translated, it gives CASSSAGADTQYF.